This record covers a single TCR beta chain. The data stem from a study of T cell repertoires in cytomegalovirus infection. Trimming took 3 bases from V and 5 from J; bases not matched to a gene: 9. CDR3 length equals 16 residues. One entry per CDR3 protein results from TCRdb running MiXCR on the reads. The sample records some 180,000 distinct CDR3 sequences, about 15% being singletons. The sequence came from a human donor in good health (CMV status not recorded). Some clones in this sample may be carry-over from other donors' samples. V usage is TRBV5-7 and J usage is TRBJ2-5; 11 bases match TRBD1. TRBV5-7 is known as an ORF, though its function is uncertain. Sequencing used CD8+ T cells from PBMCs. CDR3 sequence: CASSSFWTGGMETQYF. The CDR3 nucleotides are TGTGCCAGCAGCTCGTTCTGGACAGGGGGCATGGAGACCCAGTACTTC.